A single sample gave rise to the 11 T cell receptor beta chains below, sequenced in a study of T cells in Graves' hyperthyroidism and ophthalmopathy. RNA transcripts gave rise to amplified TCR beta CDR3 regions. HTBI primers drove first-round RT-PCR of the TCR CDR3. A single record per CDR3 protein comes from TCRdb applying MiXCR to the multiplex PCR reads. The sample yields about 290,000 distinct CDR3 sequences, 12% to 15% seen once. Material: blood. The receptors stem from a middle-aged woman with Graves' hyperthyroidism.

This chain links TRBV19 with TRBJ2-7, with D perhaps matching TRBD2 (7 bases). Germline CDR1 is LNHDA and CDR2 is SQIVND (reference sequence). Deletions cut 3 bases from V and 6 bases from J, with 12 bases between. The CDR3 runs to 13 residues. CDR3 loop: CASSITGGGEQYF. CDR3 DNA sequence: TGTGCCAGTAGTATCACGGGGGGCGGCGAGCAGTACTTC. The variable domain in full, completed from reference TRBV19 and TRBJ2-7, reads DGGITQSPKYLFRKEGQNVTLSCEQNLNHDAMYWYRQDPGQGLRLIYYSQIVNDFQKGDIAEGYSVSREKKESFPLTVTSAQKNPTAFYLCASSITGGGEQYFGPGTRLTVT.

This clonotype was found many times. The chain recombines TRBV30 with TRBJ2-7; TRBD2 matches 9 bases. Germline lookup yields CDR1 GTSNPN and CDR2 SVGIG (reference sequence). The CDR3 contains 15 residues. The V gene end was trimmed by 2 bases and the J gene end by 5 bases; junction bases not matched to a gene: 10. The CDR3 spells CAWSPKSGRSNEQYF. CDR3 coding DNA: TGTGCCTGGAGTCCTAAGAGCGGGAGGAGTAACGAGCAGTACTTC.

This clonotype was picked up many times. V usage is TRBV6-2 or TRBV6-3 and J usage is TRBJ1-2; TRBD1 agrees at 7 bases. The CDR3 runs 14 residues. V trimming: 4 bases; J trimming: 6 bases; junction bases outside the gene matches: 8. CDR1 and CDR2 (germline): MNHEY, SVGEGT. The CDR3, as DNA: TGTGCCAGCAGTTCGCAGGGGGGAAGAAATGGCTACACCTTC. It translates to CASSSQGGRNGYTF.

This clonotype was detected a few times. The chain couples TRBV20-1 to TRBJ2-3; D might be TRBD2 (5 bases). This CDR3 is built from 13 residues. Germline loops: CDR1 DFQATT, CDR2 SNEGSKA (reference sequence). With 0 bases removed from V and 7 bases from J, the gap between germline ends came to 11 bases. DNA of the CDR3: TGCAGTGCTAGAGATCCAGAGGGAAATACGCAGTATTTT. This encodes CSARDPEGNTQYF.

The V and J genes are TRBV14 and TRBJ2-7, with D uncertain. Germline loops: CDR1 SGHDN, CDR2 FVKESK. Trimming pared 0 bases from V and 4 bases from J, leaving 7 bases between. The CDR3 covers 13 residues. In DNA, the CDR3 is TGTGCCAGCAGCCAAGATTCAGTATACGAGCAGTACTTC. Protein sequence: CASSQDSVYEQYF.

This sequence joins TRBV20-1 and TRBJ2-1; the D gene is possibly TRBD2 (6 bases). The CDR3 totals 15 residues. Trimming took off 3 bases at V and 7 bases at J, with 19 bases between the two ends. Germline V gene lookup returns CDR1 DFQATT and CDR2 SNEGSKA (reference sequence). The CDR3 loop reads CSARGGTHAPNEQFF. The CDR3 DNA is TGCAGTGCTAGGGGCGGGACGCATGCACCGAATGAGCAGTTCTTC.

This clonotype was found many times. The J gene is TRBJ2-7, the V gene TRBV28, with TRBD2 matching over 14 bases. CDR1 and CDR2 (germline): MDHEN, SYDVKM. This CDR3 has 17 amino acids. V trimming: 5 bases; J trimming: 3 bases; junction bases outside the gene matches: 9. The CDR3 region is CASSPPRGTSGSYEQYF. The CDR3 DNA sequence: TGTGCCAGCAGTCCCCCCCGTGGGACTAGCGGGAGCTACGAGCAGTACTTC.

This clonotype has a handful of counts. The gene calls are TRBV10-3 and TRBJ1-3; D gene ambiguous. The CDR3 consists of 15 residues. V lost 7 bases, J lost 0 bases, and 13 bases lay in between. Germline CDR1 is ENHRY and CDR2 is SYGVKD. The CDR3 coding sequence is TGTGCCATCAATCCGGATGCCAGCTCTGGAAACACCATATATTTT. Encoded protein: CAINPDASSGNTIYF.

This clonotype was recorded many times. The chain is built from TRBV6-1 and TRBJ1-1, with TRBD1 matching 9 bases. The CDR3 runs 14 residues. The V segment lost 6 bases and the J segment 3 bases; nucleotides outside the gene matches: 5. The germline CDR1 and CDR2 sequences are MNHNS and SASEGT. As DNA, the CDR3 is TGTGCCAGCAGAATCGGACAGGGGTACACTGAAGCTTTCTTT. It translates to CASRIGQGYTEAFF.

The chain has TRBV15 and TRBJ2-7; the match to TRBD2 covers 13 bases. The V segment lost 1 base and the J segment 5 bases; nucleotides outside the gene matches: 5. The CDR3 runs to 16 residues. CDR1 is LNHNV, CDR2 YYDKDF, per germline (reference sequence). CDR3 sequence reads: CATSRGWTSGRNEQYF. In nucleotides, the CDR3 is TGTGCCACCAGCAGAGGCTGGACTAGCGGGAGAAACGAGCAGTACTTC.

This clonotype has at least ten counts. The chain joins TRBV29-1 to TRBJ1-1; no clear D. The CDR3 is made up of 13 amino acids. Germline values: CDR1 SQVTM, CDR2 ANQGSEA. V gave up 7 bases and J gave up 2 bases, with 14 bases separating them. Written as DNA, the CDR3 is TGCAGCGACTTGGGTTCCTTCAACACTGAAGCTTTCTTT. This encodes CSDLGSFNTEAFF.